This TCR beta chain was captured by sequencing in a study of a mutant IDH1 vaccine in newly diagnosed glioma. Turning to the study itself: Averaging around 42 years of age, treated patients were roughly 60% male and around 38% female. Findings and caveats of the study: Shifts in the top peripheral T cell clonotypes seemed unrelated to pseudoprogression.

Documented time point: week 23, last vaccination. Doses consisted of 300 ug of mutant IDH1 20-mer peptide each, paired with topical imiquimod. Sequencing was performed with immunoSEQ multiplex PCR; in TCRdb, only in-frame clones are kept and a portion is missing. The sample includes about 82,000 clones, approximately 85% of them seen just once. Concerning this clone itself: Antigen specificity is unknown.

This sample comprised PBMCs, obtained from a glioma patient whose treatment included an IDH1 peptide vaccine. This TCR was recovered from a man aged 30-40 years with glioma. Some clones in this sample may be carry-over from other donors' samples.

Here the CDR3 reads CASRKDRGFIGYTF. As DNA, the CDR3 is TGTGCCAGCAGAAAGGACAGGGGCTTCATTGGCTACACCTTC. This chain joins TRBV28 and TRBJ1-2; 9 bases fit TRBD1. The CDR3 covers 14 residues. The ends lost 6 bases at V and 7 bases at J; junction bases unmatched: 9. The V gene's germline CDR1 is MDHEN and CDR2 SYDVKM.